The present T cell receptor beta chain was sequenced within a study of T-cell reconstitution after alpha-beta-depleted transplantation in children. This CDR3 spans 14 amino acids. With 1 base removed from V and 2 bases from J, the gap between germline ends came to 6 bases. Germline values: CDR1 DFQATT, CDR2 SNEGSKA (reference sequence). This clonotype appeared many times. A library of TCRbeta sequences, prepared with unique molecular identifiers, was generated. TCRdb fed the PCR reads into MiXCR, producing one record per CDR3 protein. The table lists hundreds of thousands of distinct CDR3 sequences, roughly 17% of them singletons.

The gene calls are TRBV20-1 and TRBJ2-6; the D gene is possibly TRBD2 (5 bases). The TCR sequence derives from a human donor who donated a stem cell graft to a child with acute myeloid leukemia. This specimen was PBMCs from the stem cell graft donor, taken from the stem cell graft. The CDR3 DNA reads TGCAGTGCTAGAGCCGGGGCTGGGGCCAACGTCCTGACTTTC. As protein: CSARAGAGANVLTF.